This T cell receptor beta chain came from a study of shared clonotypes between healthy human individuals. This table comes from immunoSEQ multiplex PCR, and its TCRdb copy is limited to in-frame clones, with some not included. The table lists approximately 2.3 million clones, 93% of them singletons, with about 0.37% in the top ten. The trim removed 4 bases at V and 11 bases at J, leaving 16 bases unmatched. Germline lookup yields CDR1 SGHTA and CDR2 FQGNSA. The CDR3 has 15 amino acids. The rearrangement uses TRBV7-2 and TRBJ2-7; 8 bases are a match to TRBD1. The sample consisted of naive CD4+ T cells from PBMCs. Stated subset: CD45RA+ positively selected. This sequence was found in a man aged 18-30 years in good health. Some clones in this sample may be carry-over from other donors' samples. In nucleotides, the CDR3 is TGTGCCAGCAGCTCACAATCCCTCCGGACGGACAGGGAGTACTTC. It codes for CASSSQSLRTDREYF.